Following are 15 T cell receptor beta chains from one sample sequenced in a study of control samples from healthy donors and cancer patients. Here immunoSEQ multiplex PCR was the method, and the copy in TCRdb shows in-frame clones only, minus some. The repertoire consists of about 120,000 clones, with around 90% occurring once and the leading ten covering 2% to 2.5%. Sequences were obtained from blood. These receptors were taken from a woman between 65 and 79 years old in good health.

The gene calls are TRBV6-7 and TRBJ1-4; maybe TRBD1 (5 bases). TRBV6-7 is assigned to the ORF class and has an uncertain function. Trimming took 6 bases from V and 3 from J, leaving 11 bases between them. The CDR3 sequence is 14 residues long. In DNA, the CDR3 is TGTGCCAGCAGCGGGGGAGGGGCTAATGAAAAACTGTTTTTT. As protein: CASSGGGANEKLFF.

CDR3 sequence: CASSQDTPAGGSTDTQYF. The CDR3 nucleotides are TGTGCCAGCAGCCAAGATACCCCCGCGGGGGGGAGCACAGATACGCAGTATTTT. The genes are TRBV3-1 (or the pseudogene TRBV3-2) and TRBJ2-3, with 9 bases fitting TRBD2. CDR1 and CDR2 from the germline V gene are LGHDT and YNNKEL (reference sequence). This CDR3 comprises 18 residues. The V gene end was trimmed by 0 bases and the J gene end by 0 bases; junction bases not matched to a gene: 7.

The chain couples TRBV5-4 to TRBJ2-3, with 12 bases fitting TRBD2. Germline assignment: CDR1 SGHNT and CDR2 YYREEE (reference sequence). V lost 0 bases, J lost 3 bases, and 5 bases stayed unmatched. This CDR3 region has 17 residues. Here the CDR3 DNA reads TGTGCCAGCAGCTTGGGCAGGACTAGCGGGGAAACAGATACGCAGTATTTT. It encodes CASSLGRTSGETDTQYF.

This chain uses TRBV29-1 with TRBJ1-1, with D unclear. Germline lookup yields CDR1 SQVTM and CDR2 ANQGSEA. The CDR3 spans 13 residues. Trimming stripped 0 bases from V and 1 base from J, with 6 bases between. CDR3 DNA: TGCAGCGTTGAAGAGCGGACGAACACTGAAGCTTTCTTT. Its translation: CSVEERTNTEAFF.

V and J are TRBV6-5 and TRBJ2-2, with D unclear. The CDR3 contains 14 residues. Trimming pared 2 bases from V and 3 bases from J, leaving 7 bases between. Per the germline V gene, CDR1 is MNHEY and CDR2 is SVGAGI. The CDR3 bases are TGTGCCAGCAGTTACCAGTCCTACACCGGGGAGCTGTTTTTT. It codes for CASSYQSYTGELFF.

This chain uses TRBV10-2 with TRBJ1-5; no clear D gene. There are 13 residues in the CDR3. Germline loops: CDR1 WSHSY, CDR2 SAAADI. Trimming stripped 0 bases from V and 7 bases from J, with 7 bases between. CDR3 sequence (DNA): TGCGCCAGCAGTGAGTCTATGTGGCAGCCCCAGCATTTT. It codes for CASSESMWQPQHF.

V usage is TRBV5-4 and J usage is TRBJ2-1; 9 positions agree with TRBD2. J lost 2 bases, V lost 6 bases, and 9 bases had no gene match. CDR3 size: 16 residues. The germline V gene encodes CDR1 SGHNT and CDR2 YYREEE (reference sequence). CDR3 amino acids: CASTRAGGLTYNEQFF. DNA for the CDR3: TGTGCCAGCACCAGAGCGGGGGGCCTTACCTACAATGAGCAGTTCTTC.

V and J are TRBV3-1 (or the pseudogene TRBV3-2) and TRBJ1-1; no firm D call. V shed 1 base and J shed 3 bases, with 9 bases lying between them. Germline CDR1 and CDR2: LGHDT and YNNKEL (reference sequence). The CDR3 consists of 14 residues. CDR3 amino acids: CASSQGTGYTEAFF. In nucleotides, the CDR3 is TGTGCCAGCAGCCAAGGGACCGGGTACACTGAAGCTTTCTTT.

This chain uses TRBV3-1 (or the pseudogene TRBV3-2) with TRBJ2-7; the match to TRBD2 covers 11 bases. The CDR3 has 15 residues. Looked up from germline, CDR1 is LGHDT and CDR2 is YNNKEL (reference sequence). J was trimmed by 1 base and V by 4 bases; bases with no gene match: 3. DNA of the CDR3: TGTGCCAGCAGCCTATCTAGCGGGGGGTCCTACGAGCAGTACTTC. Residues: CASSLSSGGSYEQYF.

This CDR3 reads CSASAGTGELFF. The CDR3 DNA reads as TGCAGTGCTAGTGCCGGAACCGGGGAGCTGTTTTTT. The V gene is TRBV20-1, the J gene TRBJ2-2; D unresolved. V lost 3 bases to trimming and J lost 5 bases, with 7 bases between them. Germline assignment: CDR1 DFQATT and CDR2 SNEGSKA (reference sequence). This CDR3 spans 12 amino acids.

This clone occurred a few times. The chain couples TRBV7-9 to TRBJ1-1; D not certain. Per germline, CDR1 SEHNR and CDR2 FQNEAQ (reference sequence). The germline V and J ends were trimmed by 2 bases and 6 bases, with 10 bases remaining between them. The CDR3 sequence is 13 residues long. This CDR3 is CASSLKGTAEAFF. CDR3 coding DNA: TGTGCCAGCAGCTTAAAGGGTACCGCTGAAGCTTTCTTT. Drawing the rest from reference TRBV7-9 and TRBJ1-1, the complete variable domain is DTGVSQNPRHKITKRGQNVTFRCDPISEHNRLYWYRQTLGQGPEFLTYFQNEAQLEKSRLLSDRFSAERPKGSFSTLEIQRTEQGDSAMYLCASSLKGTAEAFFGQGTRLTVV.

DNA for the CDR3: TGTGCCAGCAGCTTAGCAGCGTACAATGAGCAGTTCTTC. Its protein product is CASSLAAYNEQFF. The V gene is TRBV7-9, the J gene TRBJ2-1; D is uncertain. The CDR3 contains 13 residues. Germline V gene sequence: CDR1 SEHNR, CDR2 FQNEAQ (reference sequence). V lost 0 bases to trimming and J lost 4 bases, with 4 bases between them. Variable domain in full (rest from reference TRBV7-9 and TRBJ2-1): DTGVSQNPRHKITKRGQNVTFRCDPISEHNRLYWYRQTLGQGPEFLTYFQNEAQLEKSRLLSDRFSAERPKGSFSTLEIQRTEQGDSAMYLCASSLAAYNEQFFGPGTRLTVL.

Only a few counts were recorded for this clone. V gene TRBV9 combines with J gene TRBJ2-3; a weak D match, TRBD2 (6 bases). Germline assignment: CDR1 SGDLS and CDR2 YYNGEE. The CDR3 has 16 residues. V was clipped by 0 bases and J by 1 base, with 12 bases between them. CDR3 DNA sequence: TGTGCCAGCAGCGTAGCTGTCGGGGAGGGCACAGATACGCAGTATTTT. Its translation: CASSVAVGEGTDTQYF.

This clone was found a few times. Other nucleotide sequences from this sample produce the same CDR3. The V call is TRBV18, the J call TRBJ1-1; TRBD1 matches 9 bases. V gave up 1 base and J gave up 0 bases; unmatched junction bases: 9. This CDR3 region has 18 residues. Germline CDR1 and CDR2: KGHSH and LQKENI. For the CDR3, the DNA is TGTGCCAGCTCACCACTACAGGACAGGGGCCTCCTGAACACTGAAGCTTTCTTT. Its translation: CASSPLQDRGLLNTEAFF.

J is TRBJ2-1 and V is TRBV29-1, with 8 nucleotides matching TRBD2. V was pared by 1 base and J by 0 bases, with 2 bases of the junction left unmatched. The germline gives CDR1 SQVTM, CDR2 ANQGSEA. The CDR3 runs to 15 residues. CDR3 amino acids: CSVEALAGSYNEQFF. CDR3 DNA sequence: TGCAGCGTTGAAGCTCTAGCGGGCTCCTACAATGAGCAGTTCTTC.